This T cell receptor beta chain was profiled in a study of a mutant IDH1 vaccine in newly diagnosed glioma. Study-wide context: Scheduled for weeks 1, 3, 5, 7, 11, 15, 19 and 23, eight vaccinations were given to patients. Beforehand, treatment had been radiotherapy, temozolomide, or both; the majority received both.

Time point of the sample: week 23, last vaccination. Each vaccine dose was 300 ug of mutant IDH1 20-mer peptide, with topical imiquimod. Trimming pared 2 bases from V and 8 bases from J, leaving 7 bases between. Germline V gene sequence: CDR1 ENHRY, CDR2 SYGVKD. The CDR3 runs 12 residues. Details on this clone: Its antigen is as yet unknown.

Study observations and caveats: Of all patients, 85% to 95% showed vaccine-induced immune responses.

Repertoires were generated with immunoSEQ multiplex PCR, while TCRdb's copy carries only in-frame clones and drops some. The repertoire holds about 82,000 clones, with roughly 85% as singletons. The rearrangement joins TRBV10-3 to TRBJ2-1; D remains unclear. This receptor was identified in a man aged 30 to 45 with glioma. Some clones in this sample may be carry-over from other donors' samples. The specimen comprised PBMCs, sampled from a glioma patient whose treatment included an IDH1 peptide vaccine. DNA of the CDR3: TGTGCCATCAGTGAGATTTTAGATGAGCAGTTCTTC. This codes for CAISEILDEQFF.